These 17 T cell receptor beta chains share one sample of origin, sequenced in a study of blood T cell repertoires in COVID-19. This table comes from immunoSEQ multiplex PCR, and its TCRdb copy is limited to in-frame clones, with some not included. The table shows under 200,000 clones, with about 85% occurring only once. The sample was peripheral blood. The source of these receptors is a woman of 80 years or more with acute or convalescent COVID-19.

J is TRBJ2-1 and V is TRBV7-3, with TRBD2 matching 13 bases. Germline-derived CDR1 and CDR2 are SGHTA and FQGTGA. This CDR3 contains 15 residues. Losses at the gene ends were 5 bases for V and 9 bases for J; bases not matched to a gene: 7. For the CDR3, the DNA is TGTGCCAGCAGCATAGGGACTAGCGGGGTCACTGAGCAGTTCTTC. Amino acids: CASSIGTSGVTEQFF.

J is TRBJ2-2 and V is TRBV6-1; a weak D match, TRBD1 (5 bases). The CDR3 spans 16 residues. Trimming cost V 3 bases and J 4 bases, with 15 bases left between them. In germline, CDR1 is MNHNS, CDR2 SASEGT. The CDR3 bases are TGTGCCAGCAGTGATGGGGCAGGGTTGGGCACCGGGGAGCTGTTTTTT. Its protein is CASSDGAGLGTGELFF.

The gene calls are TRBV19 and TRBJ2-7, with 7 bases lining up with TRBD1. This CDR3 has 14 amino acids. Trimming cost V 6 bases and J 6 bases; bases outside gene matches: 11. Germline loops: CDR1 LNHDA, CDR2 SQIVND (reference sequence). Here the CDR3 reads CASSRQGLRREQYF. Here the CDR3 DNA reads TGTGCCAGTAGCCGACAGGGATTGAGACGCGAGCAGTACTTC.

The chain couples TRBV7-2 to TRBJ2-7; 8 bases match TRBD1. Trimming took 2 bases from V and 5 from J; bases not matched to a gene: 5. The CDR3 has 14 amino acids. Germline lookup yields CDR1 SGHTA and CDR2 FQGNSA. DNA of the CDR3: TGTGCCAGCAGCTTAAGGACAGGGTCCAACGAGCAGTACTTC. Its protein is CASSLRTGSNEQYF. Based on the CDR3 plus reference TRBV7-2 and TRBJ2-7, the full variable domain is GAGVSQSPSNKVTEKGKDVELRCDPISGHTALYWYRQSLGQGLEFLIYFQGNSAPDKSGLPSDRFSAERTGGSVSTLTIQRTQQEDSAVYLCASSLRTGSNEQYFGPGTRLTVT.

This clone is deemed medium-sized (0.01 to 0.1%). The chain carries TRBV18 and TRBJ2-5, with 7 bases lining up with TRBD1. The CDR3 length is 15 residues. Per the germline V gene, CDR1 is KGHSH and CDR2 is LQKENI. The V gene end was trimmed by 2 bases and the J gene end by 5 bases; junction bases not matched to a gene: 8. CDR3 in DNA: TGTGCCAGCTCACCAGAATGGACAGGCTACGAGACCCAGTACTTC. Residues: CASSPEWTGYETQYF.

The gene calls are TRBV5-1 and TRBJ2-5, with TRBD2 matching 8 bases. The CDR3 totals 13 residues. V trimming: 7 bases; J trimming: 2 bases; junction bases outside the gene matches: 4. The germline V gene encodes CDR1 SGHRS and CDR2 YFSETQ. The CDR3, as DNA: TGCGCCAGCGCCGGGGGGGCACAAGAGACCCAGTACTTC. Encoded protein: CASAGGAQETQYF.

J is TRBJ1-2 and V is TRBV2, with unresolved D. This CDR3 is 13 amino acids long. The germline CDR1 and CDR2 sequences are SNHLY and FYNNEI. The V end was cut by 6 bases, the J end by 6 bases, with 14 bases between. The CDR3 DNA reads TGTGCCAGCAGAACCTCCACCTATAATGGCTACACCTTC. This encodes CASRTSTYNGYTF.

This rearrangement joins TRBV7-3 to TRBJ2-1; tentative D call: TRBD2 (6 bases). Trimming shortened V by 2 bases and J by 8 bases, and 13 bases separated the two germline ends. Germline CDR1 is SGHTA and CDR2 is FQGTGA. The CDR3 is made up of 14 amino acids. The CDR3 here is CASSLAGPRDEQFF. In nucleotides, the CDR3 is TGTGCCAGCAGCTTAGCGGGACCACGGGATGAGCAGTTCTTC.

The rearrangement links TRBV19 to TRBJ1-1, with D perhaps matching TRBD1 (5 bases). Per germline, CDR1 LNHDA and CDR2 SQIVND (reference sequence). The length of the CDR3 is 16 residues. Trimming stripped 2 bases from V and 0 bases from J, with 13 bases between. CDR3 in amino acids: CASSILGLAMNTEAFF. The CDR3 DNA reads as TGTGCCAGTAGTATACTGGGACTCGCGATGAACACTGAAGCTTTCTTT.

CDR3 in DNA: TGTGCCAGCTCACTAGAAACCCCCTCTAAATCCGGGGAGCTGTTTTTT. Encoded protein: CASSLETPSKSGELFF. The chain is built from TRBV18 and TRBJ2-2, with no clear D. The CDR3 extends over 16 amino acids. Germline assignment: CDR1 KGHSH and CDR2 LQKENI. Trimming took off 4 bases at V and 6 bases at J, with 18 bases between the two ends.

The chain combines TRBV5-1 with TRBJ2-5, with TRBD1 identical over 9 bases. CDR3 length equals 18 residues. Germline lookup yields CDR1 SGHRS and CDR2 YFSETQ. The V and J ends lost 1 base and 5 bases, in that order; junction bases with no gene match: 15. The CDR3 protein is CASSLSPTGGPSGETQYF. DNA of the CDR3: TGCGCCAGCAGCTTGTCGCCTACAGGGGGCCCATCGGGGGAGACCCAGTACTTC.

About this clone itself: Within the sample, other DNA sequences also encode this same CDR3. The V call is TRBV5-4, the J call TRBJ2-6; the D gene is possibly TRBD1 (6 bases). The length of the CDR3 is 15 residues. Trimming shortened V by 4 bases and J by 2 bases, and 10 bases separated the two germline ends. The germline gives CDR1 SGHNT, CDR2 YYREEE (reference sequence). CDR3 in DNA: TGTGCCAGCAGCCTCCAGGGGACTGGGGCCAACGTCCTGACTTTC. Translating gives CASSLQGTGANVLTF.

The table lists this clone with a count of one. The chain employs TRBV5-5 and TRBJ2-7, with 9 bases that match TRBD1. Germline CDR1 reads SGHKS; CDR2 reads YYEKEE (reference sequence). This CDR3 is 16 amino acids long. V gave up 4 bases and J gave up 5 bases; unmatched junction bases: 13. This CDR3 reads CASSPYPGQGSNEQYF. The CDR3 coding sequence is TGTGCCAGCAGCCCCTACCCGGGACAGGGTTCGAACGAGCAGTACTTC.

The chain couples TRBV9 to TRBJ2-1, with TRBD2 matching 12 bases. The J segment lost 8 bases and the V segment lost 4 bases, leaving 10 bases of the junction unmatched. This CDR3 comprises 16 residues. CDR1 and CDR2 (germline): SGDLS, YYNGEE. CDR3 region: CASSSTGTSGSHEQFF. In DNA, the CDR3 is TGTGCCAGCAGCTCCACCGGGACTAGCGGGTCTCATGAGCAGTTCTTC.

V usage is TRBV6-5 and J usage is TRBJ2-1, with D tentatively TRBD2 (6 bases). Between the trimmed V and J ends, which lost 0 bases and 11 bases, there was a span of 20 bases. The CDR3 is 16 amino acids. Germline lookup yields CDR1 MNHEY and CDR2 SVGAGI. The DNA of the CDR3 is TGTGCCAGCAGTTACTCACTGTGGGGGACTGAGATGAAGCAGTTCTTC. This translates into CASSYSLWGTEMKQFF.

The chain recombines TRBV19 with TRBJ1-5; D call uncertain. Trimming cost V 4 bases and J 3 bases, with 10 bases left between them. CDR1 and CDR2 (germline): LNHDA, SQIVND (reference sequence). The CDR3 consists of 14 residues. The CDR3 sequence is CASSSGRTNQPQHF. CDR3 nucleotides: TGTGCCAGTAGTAGCGGGAGGACCAATCAGCCCCAGCATTTT.

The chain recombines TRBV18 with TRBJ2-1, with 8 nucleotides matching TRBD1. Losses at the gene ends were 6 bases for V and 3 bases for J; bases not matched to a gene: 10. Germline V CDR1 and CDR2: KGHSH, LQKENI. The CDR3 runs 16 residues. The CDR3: CASSPMAGQVYNEQFF. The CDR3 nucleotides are TGTGCCAGCTCCCCGATGGCGGGACAGGTCTACAATGAGCAGTTCTTC.